The 31 T cell receptor beta chains below were found in one sample sequenced in a study of control samples from healthy donors and cancer patients. TCRdb's copy holds only in-frame clones and misses some; the assay was immunoSEQ multiplex PCR. Of 200,000 to 250,000 clones listed, roughly 94% were seen once; the top ten hold more than 1.3%. Sequencing was performed on blood. These receptors came from a man in his forties or fifties in good health.

The J gene is TRBJ1-6, the V gene TRBV7-2, with D unresolved. Trimming removed 1 base from V and 11 bases from J, with 12 bases in between. This CDR3 contains 14 residues. The V gene's germline CDR1 is SGHTA and CDR2 FQGNSA. For the CDR3, the DNA is TGTGCCAGCAGCTTAGGGGCCTCGGTCCCACCCCTCCACTTT. Protein product: CASSLGASVPPLHF.

The CDR3 loop is CASSLDQGGHYGYTF. CDR3 nucleotide sequence: TGTGCCAGCAGCTTGGACCAGGGGGGGCACTATGGCTACACCTTC. This chain uses TRBV5-5 with TRBJ1-2; 7 positions match TRBD1. Per germline, CDR1 SGHKS and CDR2 YYEKEE (reference sequence). CDR3 length: 15 residues. The J segment lost 3 bases and the V segment lost 0 bases, leaving 5 bases of the junction unmatched.

The chain carries TRBV28 and TRBJ1-4; TRBD1 matches 9 bases. CDR1 is MDHEN, CDR2 SYDVKM, per germline. CDR3 length: 15 amino acids. After removal of 5 bases from V and 8 bases from J, the junction contained 9 bases not matched to a gene. The CDR3 region has the DNA TGTGCCAGCAGTCTCCCGACAGGGGGTGCAGAAAAACTGTTTTTT. Translating it yields CASSLPTGGAEKLFF.

This clone has only one observation. The same CDR3 arises from other DNA sequences in this sample as well. V is TRBV5-1 and J is TRBJ2-3; 9 bases align to TRBD1. This CDR3 region has 15 residues. V was pared by 5 bases and J by 1 base, with 5 bases of the junction left unmatched. The germline V gene has CDR1 SGHRS and CDR2 YFSETQ. CDR3 sequence: CASSLGQGGTDTQYF. The CDR3 DNA is TGCGCCAGCAGTCTGGGACAGGGTGGCACAGATACGCAGTATTTT.

The chain is built from TRBV7-9 and TRBJ1-1; TRBD1 matches at 7 bases. CDR3 length: 14 residues. J lost 3 bases, V lost 2 bases, and 3 bases had no gene match. Germline V lookup: CDR1 SEHNR, CDR2 FQNEAQ (reference sequence). DNA for the CDR3: TGTGCCAGCAGCTTATCAGGGGGTGACACTGAAGCTTTCTTT. This translates into CASSLSGGDTEAFF.

This chain connects TRBV7-8 to TRBJ1-6, with 7 bases matching TRBD1. The germline CDR1 and CDR2 sequences are SGHVS and FQNEAQ. Losses at the gene ends were 5 bases for V and 9 bases for J; bases not matched to a gene: 7. The CDR3 contains 14 residues. CDR3 region: CASSRGGGGSPLHF. The CDR3 DNA sequence: TGTGCCAGCAGCCGAGGGGGCGGAGGTTCACCCCTCCACTTT.

This clone was seen only once. The chain combines TRBV29-1 with TRBJ1-6; TRBD1 is a possible D gene (6 bases). Germline CDR1 is SQVTM and CDR2 is ANQGSEA. This CDR3 has 13 residues. The V end was cut by 5 bases, the J end by 10 bases, with 15 bases between. The CDR3 region has the DNA TGCAGCGTTTCCTTCGGGGGGCGGTCACCCCTCCACTTT. Its protein product is CSVSFGGRSPLHF.

The chain combines TRBV19 with TRBJ2-1, with TRBD2 as a possible D gene (5 bases). The CDR3 covers 14 residues. Germline CDR1 and CDR2: LNHDA and SQIVND (reference sequence). The V end was cut by 4 bases, the J end by 7 bases, with 14 bases between. CDR3 residues: CASSKEGRWNEQFF. The CDR3 region has the DNA TGTGCCAGTAGTAAAGAGGGAAGGTGGAATGAGCAGTTCTTC.

V and J are TRBV9 and TRBJ2-5; D not certain. Deletions cut 4 bases from V and 7 bases from J, with 20 bases between. The germline gives CDR1 SGDLS, CDR2 YYNGEE. This CDR3 is built from 15 residues. In nucleotides, the CDR3 is TGTGCCAGCAGCCCCACCTCGGAGACCTCAGGGACCCAGTACTTC. The encoded protein is CASSPTSETSGTQYF.

The chain has TRBV10-3 and TRBJ2-7; 8 bases match TRBD1. This CDR3 has 15 amino acids. Losses at the gene ends were 6 bases for V and 0 bases for J; bases not matched to a gene: 7. Per the germline V gene, CDR1 is ENHRY and CDR2 is SYGVKD. Written as DNA, the CDR3 is TGTGCCATCAGCAAGGGACAGGAGGCCTCCTACGAGCAGTACGTC. It translates to CAISKGQEASYEQYV.

In its sample, this clone was seen once. V usage is TRBV11-2 and J usage is TRBJ1-2; a possible D gene is TRBD1 (6 bases). The V gene lost 2 bases and the J gene lost 4 bases, with 20 bases spanning the gap. The germline CDR1 and CDR2 sequences are SGHAT and FQNNGV. This CDR3 has 17 residues. DNA for the CDR3: TGTGCCAGCAGCTTACGGCAGGGGTCATTCAATGCCTATGGCTACACCTTC. Residues: CASSLRQGSFNAYGYTF.

The chain joins TRBV6-5 to TRBJ2-7; possibly TRBD1 for D (6 bases). Germline-derived CDR1 and CDR2 are MNHEY and SVGAGI. V gave up 6 bases and J gave up 6 bases, with 12 bases separating them. The CDR3 extends over 12 amino acids. CDR3 nucleotide sequence: TGTGCCAGCAGCGCCACAGGGTCCGAGCAGTACTTC. Translated: CASSATGSEQYF.

The chain links TRBV19 to TRBJ2-7; 7 bases match TRBD2. After removal of 4 bases from V and 1 base from J, the junction contained 10 bases not matched to a gene. CDR1 is LNHDA and CDR2 is SQIVND in the germline V gene (reference sequence). There are 16 residues in the CDR3. CDR3 sequence reads: CASSTGSGDLSYEQYF. CDR3 DNA: TGTGCCAGTAGTACGGGGAGCGGGGACCTATCCTACGAGCAGTACTTC.

The chain employs TRBV5-3 and TRBJ1-3; D possibly corresponds to TRBD1 (5 bases). TRBV5-3 counts as an open reading frame of uncertain function. The CDR3 contains 18 residues. V was shortened by 2 bases and J by 0 bases, with 18 bases between the two germline ends. The CDR3, as DNA: TGTGCCAGAAGCTTCCGGGACCTGGTTAACGGCTCTGGAAACACCATATATTTT. Its translation is CARSFRDLVNGSGNTIYF.

The CDR3 coding sequence is TGTGCCACCCCCCGACAGCAGAATTCACCCCTCCACTTT. Translation: CATPRQQNSPLHF. The J gene is TRBJ1-6, the V gene TRBV27; a weak D match, TRBD1 (5 bases). Germline loops: CDR1 MNHEY, CDR2 SMNVEV (reference sequence). Trimming removed 10 bases at V and 7 bases at J, with 14 bases between. This CDR3 has 13 amino acids.

The V call is TRBV5-1, the J call TRBJ2-5; D gene ambiguous. The CDR3 is made up of 15 amino acids. Germline assignment: CDR1 SGHRS and CDR2 YFSETQ. Trimming took off 2 bases at V and 4 bases at J, with 15 bases between the two ends. The CDR3 DNA reads TGCGCCAGCAGCTTCGGAAGAGCCTCGGGAGAGACCCAGTACTTC. It specifies CASSFGRASGETQYF. The whole variable domain, remainder taken from reference TRBV5-1 and TRBJ2-5, is KAGVTQTPRYLIKTRGQQVTLSCSPISGHRSVSWYQQTPGQGLQFLFEYFSETQRNKGNFPGRFSGRQFSNSRSEMNVSTLELGDSALYLCASSFGRASGETQYFGPGTRLLVL.

The chain employs TRBV19 and TRBJ2-2; possible D gene TRBD1, 6 bases. Deletions cut 0 bases from V and 11 bases from J, with 22 bases between. This CDR3 has 17 residues. CDR1 and CDR2 (germline): LNHDA, SQIVND (reference sequence). The CDR3 loop reads CASSIDLTDRDPPELFF. The CDR3 DNA sequence: TGTGCCAGTAGTATAGATCTTACGGACAGAGACCCGCCTGAGCTGTTTTTT.

V is TRBV9 and J is TRBJ2-1; TRBD2 matches 10 bases. The CDR3 runs to 16 residues. V shed 3 bases and J 4 bases; nucleotides not matched to a gene: 7. Germline-derived CDR1 and CDR2 are SGDLS and YYNGEE. CDR3: CASSADSGGLYNEQFF. CDR3 in DNA: TGTGCCAGCAGCGCAGATAGCGGGGGGCTGTACAATGAGCAGTTCTTC.

The rearrangement uses TRBV6-6 and TRBJ1-5, with a weak D call TRBD1 (6 bases). CDR1 and CDR2 (germline): MNHNY, SVGAGI (reference sequence). V was shortened by 7 bases and J by 6 bases, with 16 bases between the two germline ends. The CDR3 has 14 amino acids. CDR3 sequence reads: CASKGGQEIQPQHF. In DNA form, the CDR3 reads TGTGCCAGCAAAGGGGGGCAGGAAATTCAGCCCCAGCATTTT.

The chain links TRBV27 to TRBJ2-2, with 9 positions matching TRBD2. Losses at the gene ends were 2 bases for V and 3 bases for J; bases not matched to a gene: 13. Germline V lookup: CDR1 MNHEY, CDR2 SMNVEV (reference sequence). The CDR3 extends over 19 amino acids. CDR3 DNA sequence: TGTGCCAGCAGTTTAGATCGGTGGCGTGCGGGGGGGCACACCGGGGAGCTGTTTTTT. Protein: CASSLDRWRAGGHTGELFF.

The V gene is TRBV6-6, the J gene TRBJ1-5; 9 bases agree with TRBD1. Germline V gene sequence: CDR1 MNHNY, CDR2 SVGAGI (reference sequence). This CDR3 has 14 amino acids. The V and J ends lost 6 bases and 11 bases, in that order; junction bases with no gene match: 11. The chain's CDR3 is CASRYGQGIPAQHF. CDR3 nucleotide sequence: TGTGCCAGCAGATATGGACAGGGGATCCCAGCCCAGCATTTT.

The V gene is TRBV7-9, the J gene TRBJ1-1; D is possibly TRBD1 (5 bases). CDR1 is SEHNR and CDR2 is FQNEAQ in the germline V gene (reference sequence). The CDR3 has 14 amino acids. Trimming shortened V by 1 base and J by 3 bases, and 9 bases separated the two germline ends. The CDR3 is CASSLDDSHTEAFF. DNA of the CDR3: TGTGCCAGCAGCTTAGACGACAGCCACACTGAAGCTTTCTTT.

The CDR3: CASSLTSGGYEQYV. The CDR3 region has the DNA TGTGCCAGCAGTTTGACTAGCGGGGGCTACGAGCAGTACGTC. The V call is TRBV2, the J call TRBJ2-7; 12 bases agree with TRBD2. V was clipped by 5 bases and J by 3 bases; unmatched bases: 2. Germline CDR1 SNHLY, CDR2 FYNNEI. CDR3 length: 14 residues.

The gene calls are TRBV9 and TRBJ1-1; 8 nucleotides agree with TRBD1. Losses at the gene ends were 0 bases for V and 4 bases for J; bases not matched to a gene: 5. Germline V gene lookup returns CDR1 SGDLS and CDR2 YYNGEE. This CDR3 has 15 amino acids. The CDR3 sequence is CASSVDRGASTEAFF. The CDR3 coding sequence is TGTGCCAGCAGCGTAGACAGGGGGGCGAGCACTGAAGCTTTCTTT.

V gene TRBV5-5 combines with J gene TRBJ1-5; tentatively, D is TRBD1 (5 bases). Looked up from germline, CDR1 is SGHKS and CDR2 is YYEKEE (reference sequence). The CDR3 length is 14 residues. V lost 4 bases, J lost 5 bases, and 13 bases lay in between. Written as DNA, the CDR3 is TGTGCCAGCAGCCCCCAGGGTACGGATCAGCCCCAGCATTTT. It yields the protein CASSPQGTDQPQHF.

The J gene is TRBJ1-5, the V gene TRBV4-3; 9 bases are a match to TRBD1. V gave up 0 bases and J gave up 1 base; unmatched junction bases: 13. The germline gives CDR1 LGHNA, CDR2 YSLEER. CDR3 length equals 20 residues. In nucleotides, the CDR3 is TGCGCCAGCAGCCAAGATTATACAGGACAGGGGTCCGCGAGCAATCAGCCCCAGCATTTT. It yields the protein CASSQDYTGQGSASNQPQHF.

The rearrangement links TRBV13 to TRBJ1-5; weak D call: TRBD1 (6 bases). The V end was cut by 3 bases, the J end by 4 bases, with 10 bases between. In germline, CDR1 is PRHDT, CDR2 FYEKMQ (reference sequence). CDR3 size: 14 residues. The CDR3, as DNA: TGTGCCAGCAGCTTCAGGACAGCGAATCAGCCCCAGCATTTT. This sequence encodes CASSFRTANQPQHF.

The chain couples TRBV6-6 to TRBJ2-1, with 9 nucleotides matching TRBD2. After removal of 5 bases from V and 2 bases from J, the junction contained 7 bases not matched to a gene. The germline V gene encodes CDR1 MNHNY and CDR2 SVGAGI (reference sequence). CDR3 length: 16 amino acids. The CDR3 nucleotides are TGTGCCAGCAGTGGGAGCGGGGGGCCACCCTACAATGAGCAGTTCTTC. Protein: CASSGSGGPPYNEQFF.

The chain couples TRBV24-1 to TRBJ1-5; no reliable D call. With 3 bases removed from V and 0 bases from J, the gap between germline ends came to 17 bases. Germline-derived CDR1 and CDR2 are KGHDR and SFDVKD. The CDR3 consists of 18 residues. For the CDR3, the DNA is TGTGCCACCAGTGATCAAGGGCGAGAGGGATTTAGCAATCAGCCCCAGCATTTT. Its protein is CATSDQGREGFSNQPQHF.

This chain joins TRBV4-1 and TRBJ1-5; D call uncertain. Germline CDR1 reads MGHRA; CDR2 reads YSYEKL. The V end was cut by 0 bases, the J end by 4 bases, with 7 bases between. The CDR3 length is 14 residues. DNA of the CDR3: TGCGCCAGCAGCCAAGAGGGAGATAATCAGCCCCAGCATTTT. This gives the protein CASSQEGDNQPQHF.

The J gene is TRBJ1-1, the V gene TRBV5-4; 7 bases fit TRBD1. V was clipped by 4 bases and J by 3 bases; unmatched bases: 15. The CDR3 extends over 17 amino acids. In germline, CDR1 is SGHNT, CDR2 YYREEE (reference sequence). CDR3 in amino acids: CASSAGQRNTGDTEAFF. The CDR3 DNA sequence: TGTGCCAGCAGCGCGGGACAGCGCAATACGGGGGACACTGAAGCTTTCTTT.